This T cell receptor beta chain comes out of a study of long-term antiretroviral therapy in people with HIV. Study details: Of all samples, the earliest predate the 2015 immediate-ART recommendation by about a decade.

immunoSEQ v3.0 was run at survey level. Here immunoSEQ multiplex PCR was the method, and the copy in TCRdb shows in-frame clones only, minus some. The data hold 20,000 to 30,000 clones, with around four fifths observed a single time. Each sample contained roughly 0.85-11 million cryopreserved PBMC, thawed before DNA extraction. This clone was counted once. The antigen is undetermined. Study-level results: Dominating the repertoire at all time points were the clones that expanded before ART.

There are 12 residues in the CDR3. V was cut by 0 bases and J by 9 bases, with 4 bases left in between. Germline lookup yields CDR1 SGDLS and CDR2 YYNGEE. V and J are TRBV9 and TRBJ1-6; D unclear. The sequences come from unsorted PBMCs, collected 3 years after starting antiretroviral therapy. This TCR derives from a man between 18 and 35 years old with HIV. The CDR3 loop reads CASSVAGSPLHF. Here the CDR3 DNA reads TGTGCCAGCAGCGTAGCTGGTTCACCCCTCCACTTT.